Each of the 11 T cell receptor beta chains below was sequenced from the same sample in a study of T cell repertoires in cytomegalovirus infection. TCRdb redid the calling of the reads with MiXCR, one entry per CDR3 protein. The sample lists just over 150,000 distinct CDR3 sequences, roughly a quarter seen once, with about a tenth in the top ten. The specimen was PBMCs. The source of these receptors is a human donor in good health (CMV status not recorded). Some clones in this sample may be carry-over from other donors' samples.

The J gene is TRBJ2-2, the V gene TRBV2; D remains ambiguous. The CDR3 covers 13 residues. CDR1 is SNHLY and CDR2 is FYNNEI in the germline V gene. V shed 5 bases and J shed 6 bases, with 10 bases lying between them. This chain's CDR3 is CASSLWKAGELFF. DNA for the CDR3: TGTGCCAGCAGTCTCTGGAAAGCCGGGGAGCTGTTTTTT.

The chain recombines TRBV11-3 with TRBJ2-1, with 8 positions matching TRBD1. The ends lost 4 bases at V and 1 base at J; junction bases unmatched: 6. The CDR3 length is 16 residues. From germline, CDR1 is SGHNT and CDR2 YENEEA. CDR3 sequence: CASSSQGARSYNEQFF. DNA for the CDR3: TGTGCCAGCAGCTCGCAGGGGGCGAGATCCTACAATGAGCAGTTCTTC.

In regard to this clonotype: One end of the junction does not line up with germline, which may come from a read error. This chain links TRBV28 with TRBJ2-1, with D hard to call. The CDR3 has 11 amino acids. CDR1 and CDR2 (germline): MDHEN, SYDVKM. DNA of the CDR3: TGTGCCAGCAGTTTTGTGGCTGAGCATTTCTTC. It is translated as CASSFVAEHFF.

By share, this clonotype counts as medium-sized. The chain couples TRBV7-8 to TRBJ2-1, with 10 bases that match TRBD1. The ends lost 5 bases at V and 3 bases at J; junction bases unmatched: 7. The V gene's germline CDR1 is SGHVS and CDR2 FQNEAQ. CDR3 size: 16 residues. The CDR3 spells CASSPYRTGGYNEQFF. Here the CDR3 DNA reads TGTGCCAGCAGCCCTTACAGGACAGGGGGCTACAATGAGCAGTTCTTC.

The chain has TRBV27 and TRBJ1-2; D perhaps matches TRBD1 (5 bases). Germline CDR1 and CDR2: MNHEY and SMNVEV (reference sequence). The CDR3 spans 15 residues. Trimming took 5 bases from V and 4 from J, leaving 17 bases between them. The DNA of the CDR3 is TGTGCCAGCAGTCCGGGACCGCGGAGTTTCTATGGCTACACCTTC. It is translated as CASSPGPRSFYGYTF.

This chain connects TRBV2 to TRBJ1-5, with D uncertain. The V and J ends lost 3 bases and 0 bases respectively, with 12 bases between them. There are 16 residues in the CDR3. CDR1 and CDR2 from the germline V gene are SNHLY and FYNNEI. In nucleotides, the CDR3 is TGTGCCAGCAGTGAGGGGATAGTCGGTAGCAATCAGCCCCAGCATTTT. It yields the protein CASSEGIVGSNQPQHF. Full variable domain (rest looked up from reference TRBV2 and TRBJ1-5): EPEVTQTPSHQVTQMGQEVILRCVPISNHLYFYWYRQILGQKVEFLVSFYNNEISEKSEIFDDQFSVERPDGSNFTLKIRSTKLEDSAMYFCASSEGIVGSNQPQHFGDGTRLSIL.

This clonotype was found once. The chain combines TRBV2 with TRBJ1-2, with TRBD1 identical over 8 bases. V was clipped by 3 bases and J by 4 bases; unmatched bases: 10. CDR1 and CDR2 (germline): SNHLY, FYNNEI. The CDR3 spans 16 residues. This CDR3 is CASSEGRTGTLYGYTF. CDR3 nucleotide sequence: TGTGCCAGCAGTGAGGGGCGGACAGGGACCCTCTATGGCTACACCTTC.

This clonotype was counted between two and nine times. V and J are TRBV12-3 or TRBV12-4 and TRBJ1-5; D is uncertain. The CDR3 is made up of 16 amino acids. V dropped 4 bases and J dropped 4 bases, with 17 bases sitting between them. The CDR3 spells CASSSQAPLANQPQHF. CDR3 sequence (DNA): TGTGCCAGCAGTTCTCAGGCTCCGCTCGCAAATCAGCCCCAGCATTTT.

This clonotype ranks as medium-sized. The CDR3 coding sequence is TGTGCCAGCAGTCTATTAGCGGGACAAAACACAGATACGCAGTATTTT. This gives the protein CASSLLAGQNTDTQYF. The rearrangement uses TRBV28 and TRBJ2-3, with TRBD2 matching 8 bases. The CDR3 length is 16 residues. Germline-derived CDR1 and CDR2 are MDHEN and SYDVKM. Trimming removed 5 bases from V and 2 bases from J; junction bases left unmatched: 9.

Comment on this clonotype: It may be a read error: a sequence one base away is much more abundant. The chain combines TRBV7-8 with TRBJ1-2, with 7 nucleotides matching TRBD1. The junction had 8 bases not matched to a gene; V was cut back by 1 base and J by 9 bases. CDR3 length: 14 amino acids. Germline lookup yields CDR1 SGHVS and CDR2 FQNEAQ. The chain's CDR3 is CASSLGVRDSSYTF. CDR3 bases: TGTGCCAGCAGCTTAGGGGTCCGGGACAGCAGCTACACCTTC.

This clonotype was found many times. The rearrangement joins TRBV14 to TRBJ1-4, with TRBD1 identical over 11 bases. Germline lookup yields CDR1 SGHDN and CDR2 FVKESK. This CDR3 has 15 amino acids. V dropped 1 base and J dropped 12; count of bases not matched to a gene: 7. The CDR3 coding sequence is TGTGCCAGCAGCCAAGGGACAGGGGGCGCGAGGGAACTGTTTTTT. Translation: CASSQGTGGARELFF.